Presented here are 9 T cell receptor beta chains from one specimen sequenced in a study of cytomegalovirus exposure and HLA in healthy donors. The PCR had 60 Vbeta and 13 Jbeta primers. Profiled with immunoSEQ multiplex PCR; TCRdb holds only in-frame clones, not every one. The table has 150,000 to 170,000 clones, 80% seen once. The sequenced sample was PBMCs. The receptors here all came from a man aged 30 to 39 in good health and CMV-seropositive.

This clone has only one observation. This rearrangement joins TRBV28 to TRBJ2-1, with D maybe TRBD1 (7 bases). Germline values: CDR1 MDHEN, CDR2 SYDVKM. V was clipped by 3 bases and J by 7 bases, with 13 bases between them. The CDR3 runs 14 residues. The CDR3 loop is CASSLEGAGNEQFF. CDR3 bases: TGTGCCAGCAGTTTGGAGGGGGCTGGGAATGAGCAGTTCTTC.

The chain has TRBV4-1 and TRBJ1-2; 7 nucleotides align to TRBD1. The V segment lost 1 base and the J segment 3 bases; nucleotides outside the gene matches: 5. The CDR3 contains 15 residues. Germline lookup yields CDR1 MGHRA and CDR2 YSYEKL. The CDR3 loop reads CASSQVDRADYGYTF. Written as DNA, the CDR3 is TGCGCCAGCAGCCAAGTCGACAGGGCCGACTATGGCTACACCTTC.

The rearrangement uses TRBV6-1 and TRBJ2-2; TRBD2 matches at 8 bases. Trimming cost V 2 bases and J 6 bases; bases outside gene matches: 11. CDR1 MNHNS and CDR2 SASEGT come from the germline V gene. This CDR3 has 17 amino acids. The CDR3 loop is CASSEIFQREFPGELFF. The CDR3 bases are TGTGCCAGCAGTGAAATCTTTCAGCGGGAGTTCCCCGGGGAGCTGTTTTTT.

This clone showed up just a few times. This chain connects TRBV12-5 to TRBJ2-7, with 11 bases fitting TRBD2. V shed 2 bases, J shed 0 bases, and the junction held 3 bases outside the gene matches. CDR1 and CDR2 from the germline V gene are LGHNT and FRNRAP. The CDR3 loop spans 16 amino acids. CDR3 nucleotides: TGTGCTAGTGGTTTGACGGGACTAGCGGACTCCTACGAGCAGTACTTC. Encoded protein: CASGLTGLADSYEQYF.

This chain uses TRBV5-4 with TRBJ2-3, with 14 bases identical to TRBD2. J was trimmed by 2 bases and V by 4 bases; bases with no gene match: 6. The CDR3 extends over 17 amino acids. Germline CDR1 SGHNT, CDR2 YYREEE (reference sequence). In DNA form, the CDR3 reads TGTGCCAGCAGCGTAAGACTAGCGGGAGGGAACACAGATACGCAGTATTTT. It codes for CASSVRLAGGNTDTQYF. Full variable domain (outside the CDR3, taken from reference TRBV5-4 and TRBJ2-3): ETGVTQSPTHLIKTRGQQVTLRCSSQSGHNTVSWYQQALGQGPQFIFQYYREEENGRGNFPPRFSGLQFPNYSSELNVNALELDDSALYLCASSVRLAGGNTDTQYFGPGTRLTVL.

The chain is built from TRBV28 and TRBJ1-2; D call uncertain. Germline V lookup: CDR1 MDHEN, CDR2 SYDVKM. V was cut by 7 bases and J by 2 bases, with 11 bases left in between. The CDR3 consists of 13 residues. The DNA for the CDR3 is TGTGCCAGCACCAGCAGGCTCAACTATGGCTACACCTTC. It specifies CASTSRLNYGYTF.

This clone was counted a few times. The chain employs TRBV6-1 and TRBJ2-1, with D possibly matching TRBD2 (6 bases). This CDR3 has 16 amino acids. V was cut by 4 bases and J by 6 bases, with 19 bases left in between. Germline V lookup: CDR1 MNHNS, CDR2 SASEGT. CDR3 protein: CASSGRDHQGINEQFF. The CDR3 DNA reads TGTGCCAGCAGTGGGCGGGACCACCAGGGAATCAATGAGCAGTTCTTC.

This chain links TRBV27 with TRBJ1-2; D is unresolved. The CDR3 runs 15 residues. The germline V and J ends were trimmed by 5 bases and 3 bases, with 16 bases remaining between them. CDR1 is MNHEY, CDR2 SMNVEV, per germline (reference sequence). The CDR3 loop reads CASSTRGGEDYGYTF. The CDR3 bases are TGTGCCAGCAGTACCCGGGGTGGGGAGGACTATGGCTACACCTTC.

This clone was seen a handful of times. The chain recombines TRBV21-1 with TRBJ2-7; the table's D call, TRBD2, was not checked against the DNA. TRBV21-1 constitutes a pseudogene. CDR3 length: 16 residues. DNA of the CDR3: TGTGCCAGCAGCGCCCGGGGACTAGCGGACGGCTACGAGCAGTACTTC. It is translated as CASSARGLADGYEQYF.